The 4 T cell receptor beta chains listed next were all sequenced from one sample in a study of tumor T cells in aggressive B-cell lymphoma. The protocol was immunoSEQ multiplex PCR, while the TCRdb copy is restricted to in-frame clones and leaves out a portion. This table has 9,500 to 12,000 clones, about 88% appearing once. Sequenced input: tumor tissue. The receptors were gathered from an adult with diffuse large B cell lymphoma.

With regard to this clone: Other DNA variants within this sample encode the same CDR3. V and J are TRBV28 and TRBJ2-1; TRBD2 matches at 7 bases. The ends lost 10 bases at V and 3 bases at J; junction bases unmatched: 6. The CDR3 consists of 13 residues. Germline V gene data show CDR1 as MDHEN and CDR2 as SYDVKM. CDR3 sequence reads: CATTGTNYNEQFF. In DNA form, the CDR3 reads TGTGCCACGACTGGGACTAACTACAATGAGCAGTTCTTC.

The chain couples TRBV18 to TRBJ2-7; TRBD2 might be the D (5 bases). V was trimmed by 0 bases and J by 6 bases, leaving 15 bases between them. CDR1 and CDR2 (germline): KGHSH, LQKENI. The CDR3 loop spans 15 amino acids. The CDR3 DNA reads TGTGCCAGCTCACCACCATCTGGGCTCGGAGGCGAGCAGTACTTC. Its protein product is CASSPPSGLGGEQYF.

The genes are TRBV19 and TRBJ2-1; D is possibly TRBD1 (6 bases). This CDR3 contains 13 residues. V was shortened by 6 bases and J by 8 bases, with 14 bases between the two germline ends. From germline, CDR1 is LNHDA and CDR2 SQIVND (reference sequence). CDR3 bases: TGTGCCAGTAGCCCGACAGGTAGCTATGAGCAGTTCTTC. It codes for CASSPTGSYEQFF.

The chain combines TRBV27 with TRBJ2-1; TRBD1 might be the D (7 bases). Trimming cost V 6 bases and J 5 bases, with 17 bases left between them. CDR3 length: 15 amino acids. CDR1 is MNHEY and CDR2 is SMNVEV in the germline V gene (reference sequence). This CDR3 is CASRGQTGRNNEQFF. CDR3 nucleotide sequence: TGTGCCAGCAGGGGCCAGACAGGGAGGAACAATGAGCAGTTCTTC.